The 14 T cell receptor beta chains presented below share a single source sample, sequenced in a study of neurological immune-mediated disorders. TCRdb re-derived calls from the 5' RACE reads in MiXCR, one entry per CDR3 protein. The sample yields 30,000 to 40,000 distinct CDR3 sequences, 3.5% to 4% seen once. The sequencing input was PBMCs. All receptors derive from a man aged 30 to 39 with multiple sclerosis.

V usage is TRBV20-1 and J usage is TRBJ1-2; 10 positions match TRBD1. The CDR3 is 16 residues long. CDR1 and CDR2 from the germline V gene are DFQATT and SNEGSKA (reference sequence). Unmatched junction bases numbered 13, after V lost 1 base and J lost 8 bases. CDR3 bases: TGCAGTGCTAGAGTATCGGCCGGGACAGGGGCATGGGGCTACACCTTC. As protein: CSARVSAGTGAWGYTF.

This clonotype is medium-sized in the sample. The chain carries TRBV20-1 and TRBJ2-7; D is ambiguous. CDR1 and CDR2 from the germline V gene are DFQATT and SNEGSKA (reference sequence). V lost 1 base and J lost 2, with 6 bases in between. The CDR3 has 12 amino acids. The CDR3 reads CSARGSAYEQYF. CDR3 coding DNA: TGCAGTGCTAGAGGCAGCGCCTACGAGCAGTACTTC.

This clonotype was seen many times. The V call is TRBV20-1, the J call TRBJ1-5; no clear D. The CDR3 is 12 residues long. CDR1 DFQATT and CDR2 SNEGSKA come from the germline V gene (reference sequence). V was trimmed by 6 bases and J by 8 bases, leaving 14 bases between them. The chain's CDR3 is CSARWSEEPQHF. As DNA, the CDR3 is TGCAGTGCAAGATGGAGCGAGGAGCCCCAGCATTTT.

This clonotype was recorded many times. The chain joins TRBV20-1 to TRBJ2-7; 11 nucleotides align to TRBD1. This CDR3 region has 15 residues. V shed 3 bases, J shed 3 bases, and the junction held 7 bases outside the gene matches. The germline gives CDR1 DFQATT, CDR2 SNEGSKA (reference sequence). CDR3 sequence (DNA): TGCAGTGCTAGGACTACCGGGACAGGGGGCTACGAGCAGTACTTC. Its protein is CSARTTGTGGYEQYF.

This clonotype was found many times. Germline is not matched at one junction end, which may reflect a read error. The chain combines TRBV2 with TRBJ1-5; TRBD1 matches 11 bases. CDR1 is SNHLY, CDR2 FYNNEI, per germline. This CDR3 contains 15 residues. The chain's CDR3 is CASSSGQGALQPQNF. DNA of the CDR3: TGTGCCAGCAGCTCAGGACAGGGGGCTCTTCAGCCCCAGAATTTT. Variable domain in full (rest from reference TRBV2 and TRBJ1-5): EPEVTQTPSHQVTQMGQEVILRCVPISNHLYFYWYRQILGQKVEFLVSFYNNEISEKSEIFDDQFSVERPDGSNFTLKIRSTKLEDSAMYFCASSSGQGALQPQNFGDGTRLSIL.

This sequence joins TRBV7-2 and TRBJ1-4; weak D call: TRBD1 (6 bases). Germline CDR1 is SGHTA and CDR2 is FQGNSA. V dropped 5 bases and J dropped 4 bases, with 11 bases sitting between them. The CDR3 sequence is 14 residues long. DNA for the CDR3: TGTGCCAGCAGCCTCGGACAGCTTAATGAAAAACTGTTTTTT. Its protein product is CASSLGQLNEKLFF.

This clonotype was counted many times. The chain joins TRBV7-2 to TRBJ2-3; D ambiguous. The CDR3 has 14 residues. V lost 5 bases, J lost 10 bases, and 19 bases lay in between. CDR1 SGHTA and CDR2 FQGNSA come from the germline V gene. The CDR3 DNA is TGTGCCAGCAGCACCATGGCGACCCGGCAGGCGCAGTATTTT. As protein: CASSTMATRQAQYF.

This clonotype was counted ten times or more. The V gene is TRBV5-1, the J gene TRBJ2-1, with no clear D. Deletions cut 1 base from V and 1 base from J, with 9 bases between. The CDR3 runs 15 residues. Germline V lookup: CDR1 SGHRS, CDR2 YFSETQ. Here the CDR3 DNA reads TGCGCCAGCAGCTTGCACCTTCGATCCTACAATGAGCAGTTCTTC. Residues: CASSLHLRSYNEQFF.

This clonotype was counted ten times or more. J is TRBJ2-7 and V is TRBV5-1, with D tentatively TRBD1 (6 bases). The ends were cut back, 0 bases at V and 2 bases at J, with 12 bases in the middle. The CDR3 consists of 15 residues. CDR1 and CDR2 (germline): SGHRS, YFSETQ. CDR3 sequence (DNA): TGCGCCAGCAGCTTGGAGACAGGCTATACCTACGAGCAGTACTTC. As protein: CASSLETGYTYEQYF.

This clonotype came up many times. This sequence joins TRBV7-6 and TRBJ2-5, with TRBD2 matching 8 bases. Germline V gives CDR1 SGHVS, CDR2 FNYEAQ. V shed 1 base, J shed 4 bases, and the junction held 8 bases outside the gene matches. The CDR3 runs 16 residues. This CDR3 is CASSLGTAGGRETQYF. The CDR3 coding sequence is TGTGCCAGCAGCTTAGGAACGGCGGGGGGTCGAGAGACCCAGTACTTC. Using reference TRBV7-6 and TRBJ2-5 for the parts outside the CDR3, the full variable domain is GAGVSQSPRYKVTKRGQDVALRCDPISGHVSLYWYRQALGQGPEFLTYFNYEAQQDKSGLPNDRFSAERPEGSISTLTIQRTEQRDSAMYRCASSLGTAGGRETQYFGPGTRLLVL.

This clonotype occurred many times. This CDR3 is CSASSRSLNMNTEAFF. CDR3 nucleotides: TGCAGTGCTAGTTCACGGTCCCTAAACATGAACACTGAAGCTTTCTTT. The chain employs TRBV20-1 and TRBJ1-1; D call uncertain. Per germline, CDR1 DFQATT and CDR2 SNEGSKA (reference sequence). Trimming pared 3 bases from V and 0 bases from J, leaving 17 bases between. The CDR3 is 16 residues long.

The genes are TRBV20-1 and TRBJ2-7; the D gene is possibly TRBD1 (5 bases). Deletions cut 0 bases from V and 7 bases from J, with 13 bases between. This CDR3 spans 13 amino acids. CDR1 and CDR2 from the germline V gene are DFQATT and SNEGSKA (reference sequence). In DNA, the CDR3 is TGCAGTGCTAGAGATGAAAGGGGAAGAGAGCAGTACTTC. Its translation: CSARDERGREQYF.

In this sample, this clonotype turned up many times. The chain uses TRBV12-3 or TRBV12-4 and TRBJ2-5; the D is unclear. The CDR3 spans 13 residues. The V end lost 2 bases, the J end lost 5 bases, and 9 bases lay between the germline ends. This chain's CDR3 is CASSLTTGETQYF. CDR3 coding DNA: TGTGCCAGCAGTTTAACTACCGGGGAGACCCAGTACTTC.

This clonotype was seen ten or more times. The rearrangement links TRBV11-2 to TRBJ1-2, with D perhaps TRBD1 (6 bases). Between the trimmed V and J ends, which lost 5 bases and 4 bases, there was a span of 17 bases. The CDR3 runs 15 residues. Germline values: CDR1 SGHAT, CDR2 FQNNGV. In DNA form, the CDR3 reads TGTGCCAGCAGCCAGGGGACCTCAGAGGTCTATGGCTACACCTTC. This codes for CASSQGTSEVYGYTF.